The 5 T cell receptor beta chains below were found in one sample sequenced in a study of technical replicates of blood from a handful of donors. The repertoire was sequenced with immunoSEQ multiplex PCR; TCRdb's copy has only in-frame clones and lacks some. The data show about 80,000 clones, 80% to 90% seen once. Sequencing was done on a sample of PBMCs. These receptors were collected from a human donor in good health. Some clones in this sample may be carry-over from other donors' samples.

The V call is TRBV5-1, the J call TRBJ2-3, with 7 bases that match TRBD2. V lost 2 bases to trimming and J lost 3 bases; unmatched junction nucleotides: 3. The CDR3 is 14 amino acids. Germline CDR1 reads SGHRS; CDR2 reads YFSETQ. The CDR3 DNA is TGCGCCAGCAGCTTAGGACTAGAAACAGATACGCAGTATTTT. Translating gives CASSLGLETDTQYF.

This clone was found once. The chain combines TRBV10-3 with TRBJ1-5; TRBD1 aligns across 8 bases. With 5 bases clipped from V and 4 bases from J, the junction kept 4 bases outside the gene matches. CDR3 size: 14 residues. CDR1 is ENHRY and CDR2 is SYGVKD in the germline V gene. DNA for the CDR3: TGTGCCATCAGTACAGGGGGTACAAATCAGCCCCAGCATTTT. Translation gives CAISTGGTNQPQHF.

This chain links TRBV15 with TRBJ1-5, with D hard to call. V was shortened by 3 bases and J by 4 bases, with 7 bases between the two germline ends. Per the germline V gene, CDR1 is LNHNV and CDR2 is YYDKDF (reference sequence). The CDR3 covers 13 residues. The CDR3 nucleotides read TGTGCCACCAGCAGGGGAGTGAATCAGCCCCAGCATTTT. Encoded protein: CATSRGVNQPQHF. The full variable domain, its missing parts supplied by reference TRBV15 and TRBJ1-5, is DAMVIQNPRYQVTQFGKPVTLSCSQTLNHNVMYWYQQKSSQAPKLLFHYYDKDFNNEADTPDNFQSRRPNTSFCFLDIRSPGLGDTAMYLCATSRGVNQPQHFGDGTRLSIL.

The V call is TRBV4-2, the J call TRBJ2-7; D is undetermined. The V and J ends lost 0 bases and 5 bases respectively, with 8 bases between them. The germline V gene has CDR1 LGHNA and CDR2 YNFKEQ. This CDR3 has 13 amino acids. CDR3 DNA: TGTGCCAGCAGCCAAGAAAAGCAGGACGAGCAGTACTTC. Its translation is CASSQEKQDEQYF.

Of note for this clone: At one of its ends the junction is not consistent with the germline gene, which may arise from a read error. The CDR3 DNA reads as TGTGCTAGCAGCTCGGGACAGGGGCTTTCCTACGAGCAGTACTTC. Translating gives CASSSGQGLSYEQYF. The chain has TRBV7-7 and TRBJ2-7; 10 bases fit TRBD1. This CDR3 has 15 amino acids. The germline V gene encodes CDR1 SSHAT and CDR2 FNYEAQ (reference sequence).